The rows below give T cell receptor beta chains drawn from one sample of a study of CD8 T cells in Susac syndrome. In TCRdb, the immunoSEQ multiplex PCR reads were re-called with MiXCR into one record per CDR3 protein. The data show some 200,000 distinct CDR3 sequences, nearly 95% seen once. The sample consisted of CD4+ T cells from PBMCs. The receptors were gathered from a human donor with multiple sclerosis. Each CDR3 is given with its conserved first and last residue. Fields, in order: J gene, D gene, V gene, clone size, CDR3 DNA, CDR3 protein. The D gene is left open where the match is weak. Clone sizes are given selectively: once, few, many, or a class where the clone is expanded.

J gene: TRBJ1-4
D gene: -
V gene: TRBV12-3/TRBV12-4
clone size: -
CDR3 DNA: TGTGCCAGCAGTTCCAGGTGGAGTGAAAAACTGTTTTTT
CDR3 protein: CASSSRWSEKLFF

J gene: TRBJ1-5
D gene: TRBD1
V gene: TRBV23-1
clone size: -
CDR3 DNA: TGCGCCAGCAGTCTGCGGGGACAGGATCAGCCCCAGCATTTT
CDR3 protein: CASSLRGQDQPQHF

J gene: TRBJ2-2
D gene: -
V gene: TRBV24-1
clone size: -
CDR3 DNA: TGTGCCACCAGTGATTTGCACAGGCCCGGGGAGCTGTTTTTT
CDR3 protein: CATSDLHRPGELFF

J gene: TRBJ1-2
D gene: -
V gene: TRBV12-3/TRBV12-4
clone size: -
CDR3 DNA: TGTGCCAGCAGTCCGACTCGGGGGACACCCTCATACACCTTC
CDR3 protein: CASSPTRGTPSYTF

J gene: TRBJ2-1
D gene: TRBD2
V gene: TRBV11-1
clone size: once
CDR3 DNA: TGTGCCAGCAGCCCCACTAGCGGGAGAGGGTTTGAGCAGTTCTTC
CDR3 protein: CASSPTSGRGFEQFF

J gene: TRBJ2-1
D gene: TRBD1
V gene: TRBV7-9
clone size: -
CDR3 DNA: TGTGCCAGCAGCCCTACCGGGACAGGGGACGGCAATGAGCAGTTCTTC
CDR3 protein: CASSPTGTGDGNEQFF

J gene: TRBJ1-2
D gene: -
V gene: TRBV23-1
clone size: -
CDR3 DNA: TGCGCCAGCAGTCATAACGGGACACGGGGCTACACCTTC
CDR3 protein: CASSHNGTRGYTF

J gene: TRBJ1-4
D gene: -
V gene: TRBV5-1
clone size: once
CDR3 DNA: TGCGCCAGTTCTAGGACCGTCTCTAATGAAAAACTGTTTTTT
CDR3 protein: CASSRTVSNEKLFF

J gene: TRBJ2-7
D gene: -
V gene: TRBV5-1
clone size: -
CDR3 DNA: TGCGCCAGCAGCATGCCGGGGGTCGACGAGCAGTACTTC
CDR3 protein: CASSMPGVDEQYF

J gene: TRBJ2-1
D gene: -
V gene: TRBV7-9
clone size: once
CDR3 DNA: TGTGCCAGCAGCTTAGGGGAGATAGCCACCAATGAGCAGTTCTTC
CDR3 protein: CASSLGEIATNEQFF

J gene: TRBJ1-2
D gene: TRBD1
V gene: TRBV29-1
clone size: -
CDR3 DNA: TGCAGCGTTGTCCCGACAGGGAATCATGGCTACACCTTC
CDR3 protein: CSVVPTGNHGYTF

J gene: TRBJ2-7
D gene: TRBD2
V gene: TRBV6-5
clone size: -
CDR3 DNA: TGTGCCAGCAGTTCAGCCTTGGCCCAGGGAGGGTGTCAGTACTTC
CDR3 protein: CASSSALAQGGCQYF

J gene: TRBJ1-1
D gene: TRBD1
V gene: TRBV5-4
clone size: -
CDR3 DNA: TGTGCCAGCAGCTTGGAGAACAGGGGGACTGAAGCTTTCTTT
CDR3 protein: CASSLENRGTEAFF

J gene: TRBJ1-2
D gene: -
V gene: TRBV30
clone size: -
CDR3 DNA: TGTGCCTGGAGCGGGTTCCCACGAAGGGACTATGGCTACACCTTC
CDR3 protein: CAWSGFPRRDYGYTF

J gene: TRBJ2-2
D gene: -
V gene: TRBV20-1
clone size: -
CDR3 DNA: TGCAGTGCTATCGGGGGTACGAACACCGGGGAGCTGTTTTTT
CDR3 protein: CSAIGGTNTGELFF

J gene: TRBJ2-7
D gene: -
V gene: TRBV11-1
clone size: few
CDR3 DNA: TGTGCCAGCAGCTTAGATTTGAGAGCACAGCAGTACTTC
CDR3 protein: CASSLDLRAQQYF

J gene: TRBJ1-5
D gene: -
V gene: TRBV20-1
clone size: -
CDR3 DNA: TGCAGTGCTAGATCGGGGGCTTATCAGCCCCAGCATTTT
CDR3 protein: CSARSGAYQPQHF

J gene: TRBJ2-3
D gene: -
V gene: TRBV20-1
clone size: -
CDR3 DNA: TGCAGTGCTTCCCAACCGACAGATACGCAGTATTTT
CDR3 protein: CSASQPTDTQYF

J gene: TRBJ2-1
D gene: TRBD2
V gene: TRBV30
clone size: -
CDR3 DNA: TGTGCCTGGATCCCCGGGGGGACCGTTGGCCATGAGCAGTTCTTC
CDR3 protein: CAWIPGGTVGHEQFF

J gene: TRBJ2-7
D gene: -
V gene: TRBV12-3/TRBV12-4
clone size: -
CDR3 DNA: TGTGCCAGCAGTTCCCAACTCGGCGAGCAGTACTTC
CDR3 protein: CASSSQLGEQYF

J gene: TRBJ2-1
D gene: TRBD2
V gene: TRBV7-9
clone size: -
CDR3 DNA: TGTGCCAGCAGCTTAGGACTAGCGGAAAACAATGAGCAGTTCTTC
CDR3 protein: CASSLGLAENNEQFF

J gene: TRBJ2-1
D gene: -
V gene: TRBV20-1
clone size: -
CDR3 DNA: TGCAGTGCTAGTGGGGCGAGCAGCTGCGGGCACAATGAGCAGTTCTTC
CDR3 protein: CSASGASSCGHNEQFF

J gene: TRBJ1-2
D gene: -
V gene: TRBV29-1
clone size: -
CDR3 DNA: TGCAGCGTTTCATGGGGTCAAGGGGGCTACACCTTC
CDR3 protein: CSVSWGQGGYTF

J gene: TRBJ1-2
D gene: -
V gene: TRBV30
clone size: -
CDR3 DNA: TGTGCCTGGAGCGCCGCCGGGTATGGCTACACCTTC
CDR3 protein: CAWSAAGYGYTF

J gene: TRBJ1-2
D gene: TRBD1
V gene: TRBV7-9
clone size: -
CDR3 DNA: TGTGCCAGCAGCTTACGGTCCGGGACAGACTTCTATGGCTACACCTTC
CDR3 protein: CASSLRSGTDFYGYTF

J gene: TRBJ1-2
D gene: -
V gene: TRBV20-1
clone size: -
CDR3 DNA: TGCAGTGCTGGGGCGGGTGGCTACACCTTC
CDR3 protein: CSAGAGGYTF

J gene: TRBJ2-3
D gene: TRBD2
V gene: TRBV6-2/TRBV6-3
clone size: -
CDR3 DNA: TGTGCCAGCAGACCGACTAGCGGGATCACAGATACGCAGTATTTT
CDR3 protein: CASRPTSGITDTQYF

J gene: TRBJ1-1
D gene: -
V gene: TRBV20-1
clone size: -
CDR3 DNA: TGCAGTGCCGAGGGGGCTTTCTTT
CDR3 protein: CSAEGAFF

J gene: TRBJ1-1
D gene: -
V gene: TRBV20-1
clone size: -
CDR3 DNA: TGCAGTGCCAAAACAGGGAACACTGAAGCTTTCTTT
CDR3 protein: CSAKTGNTEAFF

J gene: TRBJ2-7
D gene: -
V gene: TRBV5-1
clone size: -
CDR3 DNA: TGCGCCAGCAGCTTGACAGTAAACTACGAGCAGTACTTC
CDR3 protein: CASSLTVNYEQYF

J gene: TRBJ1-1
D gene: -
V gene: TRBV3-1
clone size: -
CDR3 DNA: TGTGCCAGCAGCCAAGAAGTGTACACTGAAGCTTTCTTT
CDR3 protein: CASSQEVYTEAFF

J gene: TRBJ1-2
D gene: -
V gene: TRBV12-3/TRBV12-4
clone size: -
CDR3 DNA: TGTGCCAGCAGTTTCAGTGGGGCGACAGCTGGCTACACCTTC
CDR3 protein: CASSFSGATAGYTF

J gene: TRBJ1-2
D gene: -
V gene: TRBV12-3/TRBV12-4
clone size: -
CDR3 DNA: TGTGCCAGCATGGGCACGCTTCGAGCCGGGTTCGGGTACTATGGCTACACCTTC
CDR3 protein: CASMGTLRAGFGYYGYTF

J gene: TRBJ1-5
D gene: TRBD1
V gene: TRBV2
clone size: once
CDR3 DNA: TGTGCCAGCATGGGGACAGGGGGCAATCAGCCCCAGCATTTT
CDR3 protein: CASMGTGGNQPQHF

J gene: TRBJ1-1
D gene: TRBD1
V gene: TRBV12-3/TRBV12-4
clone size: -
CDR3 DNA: TGTGCCAGCAGCCGACAGGGGCCGGATGAAGCTTTCTTT
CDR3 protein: CASSRQGPDEAFF

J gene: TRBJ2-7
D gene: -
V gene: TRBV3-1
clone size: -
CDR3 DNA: TGTGCCAGCAGCCAAAACAGTGGCGGTTCGGGCGAGCAGTACTTC
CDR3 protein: CASSQNSGGSGEQYF

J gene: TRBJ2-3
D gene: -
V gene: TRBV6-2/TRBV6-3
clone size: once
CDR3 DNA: TGTGCCAGCAGTCCATGGAGCACAGATACGCAGTATTTT
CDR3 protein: CASSPWSTDTQYF

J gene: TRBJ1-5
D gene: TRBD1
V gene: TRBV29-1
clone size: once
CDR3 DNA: TGCAGCGTTGGGACAGGGGTCGCTGGCAATCAGCCCCAGCATTTT
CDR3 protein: CSVGTGVAGNQPQHF

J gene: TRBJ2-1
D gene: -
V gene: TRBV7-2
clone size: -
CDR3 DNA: TGTGCCAGCAGCTTATATGAGCAGTTCTTC
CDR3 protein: CASSLYEQFF

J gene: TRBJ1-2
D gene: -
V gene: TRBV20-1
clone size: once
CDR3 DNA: TGCAGTGCGGGACCGGGGGCTGGCTATGGCTACACCTTC
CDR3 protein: CSAGPGAGYGYTF

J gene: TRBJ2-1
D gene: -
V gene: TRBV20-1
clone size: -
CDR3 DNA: TGCAGTGCTTTACACAATGAGCAGTTCTTC
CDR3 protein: CSALHNEQFF

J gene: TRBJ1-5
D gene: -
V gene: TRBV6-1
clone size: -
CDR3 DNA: TGTGCCAGCACTCTCCAGGGCGATCAGCCCCAGCATTTT
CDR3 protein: CASTLQGDQPQHF

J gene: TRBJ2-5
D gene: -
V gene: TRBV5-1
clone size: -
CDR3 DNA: TGCGCCAGCAGCATTAGCCCCAGGGGAGGCCAAGAGACCCAGTACTTC
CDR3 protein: CASSISPRGGQETQYF

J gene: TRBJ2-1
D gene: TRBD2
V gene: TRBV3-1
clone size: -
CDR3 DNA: TGTGCCAGCAGCCATGTCCGGGGGGATGAGCAGTTCTTC
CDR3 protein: CASSHVRGDEQFF

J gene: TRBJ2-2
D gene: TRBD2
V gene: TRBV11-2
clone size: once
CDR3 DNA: TGTGCCAGCAGCTTAGATTTGAGACTAGCGGCAACCGGGGAGCTGTTTTTT
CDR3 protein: CASSLDLRLAATGELFF